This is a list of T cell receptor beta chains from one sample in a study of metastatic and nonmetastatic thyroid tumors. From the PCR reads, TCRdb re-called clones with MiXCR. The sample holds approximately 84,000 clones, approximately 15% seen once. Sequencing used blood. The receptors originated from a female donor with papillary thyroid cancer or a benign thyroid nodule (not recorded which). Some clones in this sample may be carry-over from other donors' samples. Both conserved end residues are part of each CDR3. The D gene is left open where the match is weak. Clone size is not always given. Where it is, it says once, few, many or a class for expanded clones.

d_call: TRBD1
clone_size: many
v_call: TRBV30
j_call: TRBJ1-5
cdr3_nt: TGTGCCTGGAGTGCGACAGGGGGCAATCAGCCCCAGCATTTT
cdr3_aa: CAWSATGGNQPQHF

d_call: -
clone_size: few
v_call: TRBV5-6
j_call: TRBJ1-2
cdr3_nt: TGTGCCAGCAGCTTGTCGTGGCCTCCCCTAAGCTATGGCTACACCTTC
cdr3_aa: CASSLSWPPLSYGYTF

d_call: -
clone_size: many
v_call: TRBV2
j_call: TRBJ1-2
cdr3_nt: TGTGCCAGCAGTCCCTCGGGACCCCTCTATGGCTACACCTTC
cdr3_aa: CASSPSGPLYGYTF

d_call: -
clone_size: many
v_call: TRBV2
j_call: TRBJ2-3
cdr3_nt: TGTGCCAGCACGGGCAGAGTGGAAGATACGCAGTATTTT
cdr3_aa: CASTGRVEDTQYF

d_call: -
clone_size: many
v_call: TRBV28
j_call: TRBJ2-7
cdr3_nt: TGTGCCAGCGGATTAGGGTCGTCCTACGAGCAGTACTTC
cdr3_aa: CASGLGSSYEQYF

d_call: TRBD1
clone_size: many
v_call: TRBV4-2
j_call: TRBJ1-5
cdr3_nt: TGTGCCAGCAGCCCGATTCTCGGACAGGGGCAGCCCCAGCATTTT
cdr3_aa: CASSPILGQGQPQHF

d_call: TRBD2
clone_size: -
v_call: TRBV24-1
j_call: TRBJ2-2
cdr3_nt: TGTGCAAACAGTGTCTCGGGGGGTACCGGGGAGCTGTTTTTT
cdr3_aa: CANSVSGGTGELFF

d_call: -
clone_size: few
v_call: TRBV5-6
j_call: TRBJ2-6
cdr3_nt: TGTGCCAGCAGGAGGGGACTGCTCCGATCTGGGGCCAACGTCCTGACTTTC
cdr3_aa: CASRRGLLRSGANVLTF

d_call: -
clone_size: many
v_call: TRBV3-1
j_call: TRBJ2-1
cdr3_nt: TGTGCCAGCAGCCAGGGGCTAGCTCTCAATGAGCAGTTCTTC
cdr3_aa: CASSQGLALNEQFF

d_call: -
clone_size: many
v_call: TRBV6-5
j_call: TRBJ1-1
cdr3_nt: TGTGCCAGCAGTTACTCGTTTCAGGGTTTTACTGAAGCTTTCTTT
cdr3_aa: CASSYSFQGFTEAFF

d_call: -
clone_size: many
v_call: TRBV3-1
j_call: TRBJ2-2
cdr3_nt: TGTGCCAGCAGCCGGTACAGGAACACCGGGGAGCTGTTTTTT
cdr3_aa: CASSRYRNTGELFF

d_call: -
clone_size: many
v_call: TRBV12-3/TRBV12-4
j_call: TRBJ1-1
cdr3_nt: TGTGCCAGCAGCTCAGGGGTTTTGGAGGACACTGAAGCTTTCTTT
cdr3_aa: CASSSGVLEDTEAFF

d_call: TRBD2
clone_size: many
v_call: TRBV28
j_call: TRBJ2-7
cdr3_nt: TGTGCCAGCTCAGGGCCCGGGGGGGACGAGCAGTACTTC
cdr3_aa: CASSGPGGDEQYF

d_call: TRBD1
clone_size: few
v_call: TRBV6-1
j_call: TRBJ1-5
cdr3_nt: TGTGCCTGCAGCCTCGACAGGGTCCCCAATCAGCCCCAGCATTTT
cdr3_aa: CACSLDRVPNQPQHF

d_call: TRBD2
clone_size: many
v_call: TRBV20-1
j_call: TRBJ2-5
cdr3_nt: TGCAGTGCTAGAGATTTGCAGGGAGGGCAAGAGACCCAGTACTTC
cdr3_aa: CSARDLQGGQETQYF

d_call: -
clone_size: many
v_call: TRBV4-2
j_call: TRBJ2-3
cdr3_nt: TGTGCCAGCAGCCAAGATAGTGGACGGATGCAGTATTTT
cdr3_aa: CASSQDSGRMQYF

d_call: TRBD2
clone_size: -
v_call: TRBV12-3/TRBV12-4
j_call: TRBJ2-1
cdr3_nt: TGTGCCAGCACTATTAGCGGGAGGGCCGGCGAGCAGTTCTTC
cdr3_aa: CASTISGRAGEQFF

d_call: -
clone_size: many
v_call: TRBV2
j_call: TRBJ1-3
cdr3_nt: TGTGCCAGTCAACGGAACTCTGGAAACACCATATATTTT
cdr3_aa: CASQRNSGNTIYF

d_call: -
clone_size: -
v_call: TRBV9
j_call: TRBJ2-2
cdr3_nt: TGTGCCAGCAGCGTAGATGGTAGGTACGGGGAGCTGTTTTTT
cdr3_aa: CASSVDGRYGELFF

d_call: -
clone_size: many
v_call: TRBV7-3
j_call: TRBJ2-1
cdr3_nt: TGTGCCAGCAGCCGGGGGGCCTCCTACAATGAGCAGTTCTTC
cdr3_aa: CASSRGASYNEQFF

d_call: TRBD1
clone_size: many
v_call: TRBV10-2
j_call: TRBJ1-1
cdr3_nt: TGCGCCAGCAGTCTCCGGACAGGGAACACTGAAGCTTTCTTT
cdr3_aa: CASSLRTGNTEAFF

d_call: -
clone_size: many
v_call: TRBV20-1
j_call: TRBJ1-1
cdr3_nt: TGCAGTGCTGGAGGACATACCGGGGCTGAAGCTTTCTTT
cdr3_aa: CSAGGHTGAEAFF

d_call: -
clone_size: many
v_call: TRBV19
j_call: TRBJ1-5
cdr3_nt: TGTGCCAGTAGTATAGATGGGGGAGGCAATCAGCCCCAGCATTTT
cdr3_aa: CASSIDGGGNQPQHF

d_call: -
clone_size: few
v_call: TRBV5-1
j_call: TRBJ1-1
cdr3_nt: TGCGCCAGCAGCGCCGAGTTGGGGTGGTCTGAAGCTTTCTTT
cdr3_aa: CASSAELGWSEAFF

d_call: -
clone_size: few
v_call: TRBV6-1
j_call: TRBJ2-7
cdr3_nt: TGTGCCAGCGGGAAGCCAGGGTCATACCAGCAGTACTTC
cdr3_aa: CASGKPGSYQQYF

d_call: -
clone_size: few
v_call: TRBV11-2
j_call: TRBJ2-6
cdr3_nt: TGTGCCAGCAGCTTAGGTCCCACCCTCGGGGCCAACGTCCTGACTTTC
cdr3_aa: CASSLGPTLGANVLTF

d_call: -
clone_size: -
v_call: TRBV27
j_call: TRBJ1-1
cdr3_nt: TGTGCCAGCAGTACTGGGCCTGATGAAGCTTTCTTT
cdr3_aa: CASSTGPDEAFF

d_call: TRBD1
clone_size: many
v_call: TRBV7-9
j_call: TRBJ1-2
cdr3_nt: TGTGCCAGCATCTACGAGGGGACAGGGGTTGCTGGCTACACCTTC
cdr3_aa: CASIYEGTGVAGYTF

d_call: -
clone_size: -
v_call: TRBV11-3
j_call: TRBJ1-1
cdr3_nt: TGTGCCAGCGGCATCCGACGGGACACTGAAGCTTTCTTT
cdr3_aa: CASGIRRDTEAFF

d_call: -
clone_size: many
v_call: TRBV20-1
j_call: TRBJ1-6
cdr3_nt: TGCAGTGCTAGAGACCCCAGGAAGGGGTCTCCTAATTCACCCCTCCACTTT
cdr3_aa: CSARDPRKGSPNSPLHF